Given below is one T cell receptor beta chain in context. Its antigen is currently unknown. The source of the sample is a study of cytomegalovirus exposure and HLA in healthy donors. The length of the CDR3 is 17 residues. Germline CDR1 and CDR2: LNHDA and SQIVND (reference sequence). V dropped 0 bases and J dropped 0 bases, with 15 bases sitting between them. Whole-study findings and limits: In a later analysis, DRB1 alleles had the most associated TCRs; HLA-C alleles the fewest. Later analysis indicated greater clonal expansion among HLA-associated TCR beta chains than among equally common other chains.

13 Jbeta primers and 60 Vbeta primers were used for the PCR. This table comes from immunoSEQ multiplex PCR, and its TCRdb copy is limited to in-frame clones, with some not included. With approximately 190,000 clones in the sample, the ten largest clones hold almost 0.75%. The V call is TRBV19, the J call TRBJ2-7, with D perhaps matching TRBD1 (5 bases). The source is a boy between 5 and 17 years old in good health and CMV-seronegative. The specimen was PBMCs. The CDR3 reads CASSIEEIEGVSYEQYF. CDR3 coding DNA: TGTGCCAGTAGTATAGAGGAGATAGAAGGGGTCTCCTACGAGCAGTACTTC.